This TCR beta chain originates from a study of cytomegalovirus exposure and HLA in healthy donors. Both 60 Vbeta primers and 13 Jbeta primers went into the PCR. Sequenced by immunoSEQ multiplex PCR; TCRdb stores in-frame clones only, minus some. The sample consists of around 130,000 clones, around 80% of them appearing once. Regarding this clone: Its antigen is undetermined.

Regarding the study as a whole: A missense variant in DCLRE1C was later tied to TCR beta V- and J-gene trimming. Diagnosis of cytomegalovirus status made by the classifier reportedly showed high specificity and sensitivity. Associated with cytomegalovirus, according to the listing, were around 160 TCR beta chains. Immune exposure was documented only through CMV serostatus.

The sequenced material came from PBMCs. The source is a woman aged 18-30 years in good health and CMV-seronegative.

The CDR3 region is CASRIGPYNSPLHF. The CDR3 DNA sequence: TGTGCCAGTAGAATCGGTCCATATAATTCACCCCTCCACTTT. V gene TRBV19 combines with J gene TRBJ1-6; no clear D. The germline CDR1 and CDR2 sequences are LNHDA and SQIVND (reference sequence). The length of the CDR3 is 14 residues. Deletions cut 6 bases from V and 4 bases from J, with 10 bases between.